This TCR beta chain was documented in a study of shared clonotypes between healthy human individuals. This CDR3 region has 14 residues. Germline assignment: CDR1 MDHEN and CDR2 SYDVKM. The germline V and J ends were trimmed by 5 bases and 10 bases, with 18 bases remaining between them. Nashville, Tennessee was home to all donors, who were Caucasian adults. This clone has only one observation. The table came from immunoSEQ multiplex PCR; TCRdb's copy has only in-frame clones and leaves some out. The sample yields about 1,500,000 clones, approximately 97% seen once. This sequence was found in a man younger than 40 in good health. V usage is TRBV28 and J usage is TRBJ2-1; maybe TRBD2 (6 bases). Sequences were obtained from naive CD4+ T cells sorted from blood. The subset was: CD45RA+ positively selected. CDR3 DNA: TGTGCCAGCAGTACCGGGACTCGAGTCCCCGAGCAGTTCTTC. Its translation is CASSTGTRVPEQFF.